The present T cell receptor (beta chain) was sequenced within a study of human T cells and chemical hapten exposure. At the level of the study: Read at 6 days, the patch tests placed 0.01% DPC on the upper back.

This CDR3 region has 15 residues. Germline V gene sequence: CDR1 DFQATT, CDR2 SNEGSKA (reference sequence). Trimming removed 0 bases from V and 4 bases from J; junction bases left unmatched: 7. There are a few counts of this clonotype. Per the authors' pipeline: From about 22,000 to 700,000 TCRs were found per sample, with a median of 95,638. MiXCR was run by TCRdb on the RACE reads, yielding one entry per CDR3 protein. In this record, the V and J calls reflect TCRdb's handling and not the investigators' own analysis. This sample has under 100,000 distinct CDR3 sequences; roughly an eighth occur once, and the top ten carry 3.2%. The time point denotes: patch test 2, 6 weeks after DPC sensitization. Treatment reported: therapeutic diphenylcyclopropenone sensitization with weekly scalp DPC.

The TCR comes from a woman between 35 and 50 years old with alopecia areata. Some clones in this sample may be carry-over from other donors' samples. The sequencing here drew on whole blood, taken in connection with sensitization to the hapten diphenylcyclopropenone (DPC). V and J are TRBV20-1 and TRBJ2-3; 7 bases match TRBD2. As DNA, the CDR3 is TGCAGTGCTAGAGACGGGAGGCCGCCGCCAGATACGCAGTATTTT. This sequence encodes CSARDGRPPPDTQYF.